This TCR beta chain was captured in a study of T cell repertoires in cytomegalovirus infection (dated by TCRdb to 2018 to 2020). With regard to the full study: Because public TCR beta signatures pointed to carriage of CMV infection together with the matching HLA type, the HLA type of each donor mattered for the analysis. On the study overall, not on this receptor specifically: In both this cohort and an independent cohort of under 450 donors, the cumulative frequency of public TCR beta family members distinguished carriers of CMV infection plus the relevant HLA type. The ex vivo response was dominated by HLA-C-restricted CMV-specific TCR beta clonotypes, which also provided the single most frequent clonotype in two of eight donors.

The CDR3 covers 11 residues, taking in both the cysteine and the phenylalanine. CDR3 DNA only is kept here, 33 bases in frame from base 1. Via the germline V gene (reference sequence), CDR1 is LNHDA and CDR2 SQIVND. The V end loses 5 bases and the J end loses 11 bases, and a stretch of 10 bases separates them. The instrument was an Illumina HiSeq 1500. The public reads were reanalyzed by TCRdb: fastp trimming at Q25, MiXCR alignment, in-frame beta chains only. Rows matching on CDR3 protein sequence are summarized as one entry with the most common DNA and genes. The sample contains about 450,000 distinct CDR3 sequences, roughly 30% of them found a single time. The ten most abundant clones make up roughly an eighth of the sample. In its sample, this clonotype was seen a few times. There is no known antigen for this receptor. No base quality information exists; no much larger clone differs at one position.

The receptor's source is a human donor in good health (CMV status not recorded). Some clones in this sample may be carry-over from other donors' samples. Material for sequencing was PBMCs. Rearrangement joined TRBV19 to TRBJ2-4, with the identity of the D gene unclear. The nucleotide sequence reads as follows: TGTGCCAGTAGTGTCCGTGCCGTTCAGTACTTC. This encodes CASSVRAVQYF.